The 7 T cell receptor beta chains in this list originate from one sample, sequenced in a study of identical twins. TCRdb reprocessed the 5' RACE reads with MiXCR, giving one entry per CDR3 protein. Of about 730,000 distinct CDR3 sequences listed, 21% are singletons. The sample also formed part of further work on T cells expressing NK-cell markers.

Input material: PBMCs. The receptors were gathered from a woman aged 18-35 years in good health.

The chain links TRBV5-8 to TRBJ2-1, with a tentative D call TRBD2 (6 bases). CDR1 is SGHTS and CDR2 is YDEGEE in the germline V gene. The CDR3 has 15 amino acids. V lost 0 bases, J lost 7 bases, and 14 bases lay in between. The CDR3 spells CASSLGTGEGNEQFF. CDR3 bases: TGTGCCAGCAGCTTGGGAACGGGAGAGGGTAATGAGCAGTTCTTC.

The chain couples TRBV5-1 to TRBJ2-1; D is possibly TRBD2 (6 bases). This CDR3 has 14 amino acids. V gave up 4 bases and J gave up 4 bases, with 12 bases separating them. Per germline, CDR1 SGHRS and CDR2 YFSETQ. The CDR3 DNA is TGCGCCAGCAGCGGCTATGGAGGGTACAATGAGCAGTTCTTC. It is translated as CASSGYGGYNEQFF.

This clonotype was observed a few times. The chain joins TRBV2 to TRBJ2-6, with D hard to call. Germline V CDR1 and CDR2: SNHLY, FYNNEI. Trimming took 10 bases from V and 4 from J, leaving 20 bases between them. The CDR3 is made up of 16 amino acids. CDR3 in amino acids: CATHGHLLPGANVLTF. The CDR3 DNA sequence: TGTGCCACCCATGGGCACCTCCTCCCGGGGGCCAACGTCCTGACTTTC. The full variable domain, in which reference TRBV2 and TRBJ2-6 provide the parts outside the CDR3, is EPEVTQTPSHQVTQMGQEVILRCVPISNHLYFYWYRQILGQKVEFLVSFYNNEISEKSEIFDDQFSVERPDGSNFTLKIRSTKLEDSAMYFCATHGHLLPGANVLTFGAGSRLTVL.

As regards this clonotype: Since a much larger clone is just one base distant, this may be a read error. In DNA, the CDR3 is TGTGCCATTAGTCCGGGGACAGGTTCGGCCGAGTACTTC. As protein: CAISPGTGSAEYF. This chain uses TRBV19 with TRBJ2-7, with 8 bases lining up with TRBD1. The CDR3 covers 13 residues. The V gene's germline CDR1 is LNHDA and CDR2 SQIVND (reference sequence). Full variable domain (outside the CDR3, taken from reference TRBV19 and TRBJ2-7): DGGITQSPKYLFRKEGQNVTLSCEQNLNHDAMYWYRQDPGQGLRLIYYSQIVNDFQKGDIAEGYSVSREKKESFPLTVTSAQKNPTAFYLCAISPGTGSAEYFGPGTRLTVT.

For the CDR3, the DNA is TGTGCCAGCAGCTTAGAAGGTGGTGGGGGGGGTCGTAATGAGCAGTTCTTC. This translates into CASSLEGGGGGRNEQFF. This chain links TRBV7-9 with TRBJ2-1; 7 nucleotides agree with TRBD2. The germline V gene encodes CDR1 SEHNR and CDR2 FQNEAQ (reference sequence). V was pared by 1 base and J by 7 bases, with 13 bases of the junction left unmatched. The CDR3 contains 17 residues.

This clonotype was found a few times. The chain couples TRBV3-1 to TRBJ2-1; TRBD2 matches at 10 bases. The CDR3 is made up of 17 amino acids. Germline CDR1 is LGHDT and CDR2 is YNNKEL (reference sequence). V was clipped by 4 bases and J by 7 bases; unmatched bases: 13. CDR3 in DNA: TGTGCCAGCAGCCCAGTGCTGCGGTTAGCGGGGGGTAATGAGCAGTTCTTC. Encoded protein: CASSPVLRLAGGNEQFF.

This clonotype has just a few counts. The V call is TRBV9, the J call TRBJ2-7; the match to TRBD2 covers 8 bases. This CDR3 is 15 amino acids long. J was trimmed by 2 bases and V by 0 bases; bases with no gene match: 4. The germline V gene has CDR1 SGDLS and CDR2 YYNGEE. The CDR3 protein is CASSVEAGGTYEQYF. The CDR3 region has the DNA TGTGCCAGCAGCGTAGAGGCGGGGGGTACCTACGAGCAGTACTTC.